This TCR beta chain is drawn from a study of prognosis after radiotherapy for stage I lung cancer. As for the study in general: Among the enrolled patients, 14 to 15 had newly diagnosed primary stage I lung tumors, while 4 or 5 had oligometastatic NSCLC following surgical resection of the primary tumor. Study-wide results and caveats: After stereotactic body radiation therapy, median unique TCR clones were some 7,000, down from 9,500 to 11,000.

TCR beta CDR3 amplification from genomic DNA was performed by two-round multiplex PCR. It was primers specific to each TRBV and TRBJ gene that first-round PCR used. TCRdb recomputed calls from the multiplex PCR reads with MiXCR, one row per CDR3 protein. The sample contains more than 9,000 distinct CDR3 sequences, roughly 51% of which appear only once. By proportion, this clonotype is medium-sized. As yet, its antigen is unknown. Trimming pared 4 bases from V and 5 bases from J, leaving 17 bases between. This CDR3 has 15 amino acids. Germline lookup yields CDR1 SGDLS and CDR2 YYNGEE. The sequencing used PBMCs, collected before or after stereotactic body radiation therapy (not recorded which). This TCR came from a donor of 50 years or more with non-small cell lung cancer. This sequence joins TRBV9 and TRBJ2-3; D gene ambiguous. This CDR3 reads CASSPYDRKIDTQYF. The CDR3 coding sequence is TGTGCCAGCAGCCCCTACGACCGGAAGATAGATACGCAGTATTTT.